The 28 T cell receptor beta chains given below trace back to one sample, sequenced in a study of cytomegalovirus exposure and HLA in healthy donors. The protocol was immunoSEQ multiplex PCR, while the TCRdb copy is restricted to in-frame clones and leaves out a portion. The sample includes about 64,000 clones, over 85% of them seen just once. The sequenced sample was PBMCs. The receptor source for this set is a woman between 18 and 30 years old in good health and CMV-seropositive.

This clone has only one observation. V gene TRBV11-1 combines with J gene TRBJ1-2; a possible D gene is TRBD1 (6 bases). There are 13 residues in the CDR3. Germline loops: CDR1 SGHAT, CDR2 FQDESV (reference sequence). Deletions cut 5 bases from V and 5 bases from J, with 12 bases between. The CDR3 DNA reads as TGTGCCAGCAGCCCACGGACAGCTTATGGCTACACCTTC. Amino acids: CASSPRTAYGYTF.

The chain combines TRBV6-1 with TRBJ2-3; TRBD1 matches 12 bases. The junction had 9 bases not matched to a gene; V was cut back by 8 bases and J by 6 bases. This CDR3 is 15 amino acids long. Germline values: CDR1 MNHNS, CDR2 SASEGT. The CDR3 nucleotides are TGTGCCAGCCGAGTAGGGACAGGGGGCGGGGATACGCAGTATTTT. Translating it yields CASRVGTGGGDTQYF.

The chain joins TRBV20-1 to TRBJ2-1; 7 positions agree with TRBD2. Germline V gene lookup returns CDR1 DFQATT and CDR2 SNEGSKA (reference sequence). CDR3 length: 11 residues. Germline trimming cut 3 bases from V and 15 bases from J; bases unmatched to any gene: 8. CDR3 sequence reads: CSASGGRDPFF. The DNA for the CDR3 is TGCAGTGCTAGTGGCGGGAGAGATCCGTTCTTC.

The rearrangement uses TRBV28 and TRBJ2-1, with D possibly matching TRBD1 (6 bases). This CDR3 is built from 15 residues. The germline V and J ends were trimmed by 4 bases and 2 bases, with 12 bases remaining between them. Germline assignment: CDR1 MDHEN and CDR2 SYDVKM. The CDR3 nucleotides read TGTGCCAGCAGTTGGTACTCAGGGGCCTACAATGAGCAGTTCTTC. This gives the protein CASSWYSGAYNEQFF.

The chain's CDR3 is CASSSRRGTYEQYF. The CDR3 region has the DNA TGTGCCAGCAGTTCCCGCCGGGGAACCTACGAGCAGTACTTC. The chain carries TRBV27 and TRBJ2-7; tentative D call: TRBD2 (5 bases). The V gene lost 4 bases and the J gene lost 2 bases, with 12 bases spanning the gap. CDR1 is MNHEY, CDR2 SMNVEV, per germline (reference sequence). The CDR3 is 14 amino acids.

V gene TRBV5-8 combines with J gene TRBJ2-3; 7 bases are a match to TRBD1. The CDR3 contains 15 residues. Trimming at V came to 4 bases and at J to 0 bases, leaving 5 bases not matched to a gene. Germline CDR1 and CDR2: SGHTS and YDEGEE. The CDR3 spells CASSPGQTSTDTQYF. The CDR3 DNA sequence: TGTGCCAGCAGCCCGGGACAGACTAGCACAGATACGCAGTATTTT.

The V and J genes are TRBV10-1 and TRBJ2-7; TRBD1 aligns across 9 bases. V lost 2 bases, J lost 3 bases, and 2 bases stayed unmatched. Germline V gene sequence: CDR1 WNHNN, CDR2 SYGVQD (reference sequence). The CDR3 has 14 amino acids. CDR3 sequence: CASSEGTGNYEQYF. The CDR3 DNA reads as TGCGCCAGCAGTGAGGGGACAGGGAACTACGAGCAGTACTTC.

The chain employs TRBV6-5 and TRBJ1-1; possibly TRBD1 for D (6 bases). CDR1 is MNHEY and CDR2 is SVGAGI in the germline V gene. The CDR3 is 15 amino acids. V gave up 7 bases and J gave up 1 base, with 16 bases separating them. The CDR3 here is CASTRGQEGNTEAFF. CDR3 nucleotide sequence: TGTGCCAGCACCAGGGGTCAGGAAGGGAACACTGAAGCTTTCTTT.

The V and J genes are TRBV11-2 and TRBJ2-1, with 9 positions matching TRBD2. V lost 7 bases, J lost 0 bases, and 4 bases stayed unmatched. CDR3 length: 15 residues. Germline CDR1 reads SGHAT; CDR2 reads FQNNGV. In DNA, the CDR3 is TGTGCCAGCACCGAGCGGGAGGCCTCCTACAATGAGCAGTTCTTC. Translated: CASTEREASYNEQFF.

The CDR3 nucleotides are TGTGCCAGCTCCTCTGGGGGGGAGAATGAGCAGTTCTTC. Translating it yields CASSSGGENEQFF. The J gene is TRBJ2-1, the V gene TRBV18; 7 bases align to TRBD2. In germline, CDR1 is KGHSH, CDR2 LQKENI. This CDR3 region has 13 residues. The V and J ends lost 6 bases and 7 bases, in that order; junction bases with no gene match: 6.

The CDR3 protein is CATSRDRTGNSEQYF. Here the CDR3 DNA reads TGTGCCACCAGCAGAGATCGGACAGGTAACTCCGAGCAGTACTTC. V is TRBV15 and J is TRBJ2-7; 7 bases map to TRBD1. This CDR3 region has 15 residues. Looked up from germline, CDR1 is LNHNV and CDR2 is YYDKDF (reference sequence). J gave up 6 bases and V 0 bases, and 8 bases lay outside the gene matches.

The gene calls are TRBV29-1 and TRBJ2-1, with a possible D match to TRBD2 (5 bases). The V and J ends lost 4 bases and 1 base respectively, with 11 bases between them. Germline loops: CDR1 SQVTM, CDR2 ANQGSEA. The CDR3 runs 14 residues. This CDR3 reads CSVVGSGSYNEQFF. In DNA, the CDR3 is TGCAGCGTTGTGGGGTCGGGGTCCTACAATGAGCAGTTCTTC.

V gene TRBV7-9 combines with J gene TRBJ1-1, with D possibly TRBD1 on 5 matching bases. This CDR3 is built from 13 residues. Germline assignment: CDR1 SEHNR and CDR2 FQNEAQ (reference sequence). Trimming removed 0 bases at V and 4 bases at J, with 6 bases between. The CDR3 reads CASSLAGATEAFF. The CDR3, as DNA: TGTGCCAGCAGCTTAGCAGGGGCCACTGAAGCTTTCTTT.

CDR3 sequence: CASSPGIAGGRNIQYF. In DNA, the CDR3 is TGTGCCAGCAGCCCAGGGATAGCGGGAGGGAGAAACATTCAGTACTTC. The chain has TRBV9 and TRBJ2-4; 11 positions match TRBD2. The V segment lost 4 bases and the J segment 6 bases; nucleotides outside the gene matches: 9. The CDR3 loop spans 16 amino acids. CDR1 and CDR2 from the germline V gene are SGDLS and YYNGEE.

The chain uses TRBV30 and TRBJ1-1; unclear D gene. Germline V gives CDR1 GTSNPN, CDR2 SVGIG (reference sequence). Deletions cut 0 bases from V and 0 bases from J, with 14 bases between. There are 16 residues in the CDR3. This chain's CDR3 is CAWSVPGSLMNTEAFF. The CDR3 coding sequence is TGTGCCTGGAGTGTACCCGGTTCCCTCATGAACACTGAAGCTTTCTTT.

V gene TRBV4-2 combines with J gene TRBJ1-2, with D perhaps TRBD1 (5 bases). Germline CDR1 and CDR2: LGHNA and YNFKEQ. Trimming removed 4 bases from V and 5 bases from J, with 17 bases in between. This CDR3 has 15 residues. CDR3 DNA: TGTGCCAGCAGCCGAACCGGGACTGCGTTATATGGCTACACCTTC. This encodes CASSRTGTALYGYTF.

The chain joins TRBV6-4 to TRBJ2-3; D call uncertain. In germline, CDR1 is MRHNA, CDR2 SNTAGT. Trimming removed 2 bases from V and 0 bases from J, with 12 bases in between. The CDR3 loop spans 16 amino acids. The chain's CDR3 is CASSDGFEASTDTQYF. CDR3 DNA: TGTGCCAGCAGTGACGGCTTCGAGGCTAGCACAGATACGCAGTATTTT.

The rearrangement links TRBV14 to TRBJ2-3; possibly TRBD2 for D (5 bases). Trimming shortened V by 6 bases and J by 2 bases, and 12 bases separated the two germline ends. The CDR3 runs to 14 residues. Germline V gene data show CDR1 as SGHDN and CDR2 as FVKESK. The chain's CDR3 is CASSPLVNTDTQYF. CDR3 coding DNA: TGTGCCAGCAGTCCACTAGTTAACACAGATACGCAGTATTTT.

J is TRBJ2-5 and V is TRBV15; D gene unclear. Deletions cut 0 bases from V and 1 base from J, with 9 bases between. From germline, CDR1 is LNHNV and CDR2 YYDKDF (reference sequence). The CDR3 runs 15 residues. The CDR3 bases are TGTGCCACCAGCAGAGACCTTTCCAGCCAAGAGACCCAGTACTTC. Its translation: CATSRDLSSQETQYF.

The J gene is TRBJ2-5, the V gene TRBV10-3, with 12 bases that match TRBD2. This CDR3 has 15 residues. The germline V gene encodes CDR1 ENHRY and CDR2 SYGVKD. V trimming: 8 bases; J trimming: 4 bases; junction bases outside the gene matches: 8. CDR3 region: CAIGRLAGERETQYF. In DNA form, the CDR3 reads TGTGCCATCGGGAGACTAGCGGGAGAACGAGAGACCCAGTACTTC.

The chain links TRBV6-6 to TRBJ1-2; D ambiguous. The CDR3 is 12 residues long. Germline CDR1 MNHNY, CDR2 SVGAGI (reference sequence). V lost 2 bases, J lost 12 bases, and 13 bases lay in between. CDR3 loop: CASSYGAVLHTF. The CDR3 DNA reads TGTGCCAGCAGTTACGGCGCGGTGCTGCACACCTTC.

This clone has a single count. This rearrangement joins TRBV4-3 to TRBJ1-3; D remains ambiguous. V was trimmed by 0 bases and J by 1 base, leaving 16 bases between them. Germline V CDR1 and CDR2: LGHNA, YSLEER. The length of the CDR3 is 18 residues. CDR3 residues: CASSQDSELFRSGNTIYF. CDR3 DNA sequence: TGCGCCAGCAGCCAAGATAGCGAGCTTTTTCGGTCTGGAAACACCATATATTTT.

In this sample, this clone turned up once. The chain combines TRBV30 with TRBJ1-2, with D uncertain. This CDR3 is built from 12 residues. Per the germline V gene, CDR1 is GTSNPN and CDR2 is SVGIG (reference sequence). Trimming pared 4 bases from V and 4 bases from J, leaving 10 bases between. The CDR3 coding sequence is TGTGCCTGGAAGAACTCGGGCTATGGCTACACCTTC. Translating it yields CAWKNSGYGYTF.

The gene calls are TRBV4-2 and TRBJ2-7, with TRBD2 identical over 8 bases. CDR1 and CDR2 (germline): LGHNA, YNFKEQ. The J segment lost 2 bases and the V segment lost 3 bases, leaving 9 bases of the junction unmatched. This CDR3 is built from 16 residues. The CDR3 is CASSQDPGLVTYEQYF. CDR3 bases: TGTGCCAGCAGCCAGGATCCGGGACTAGTAACCTACGAGCAGTACTTC.

This sequence joins TRBV5-1 and TRBJ2-2; possible D gene TRBD2, 6 bases. This CDR3 is 16 amino acids long. V was pared by 4 bases and J by 0 bases, with 13 bases between. Germline CDR1 and CDR2: SGHRS and YFSETQ. This CDR3 is CASSPGLSANTGELFF. In nucleotides, the CDR3 is TGCGCCAGCAGCCCCGGACTATCCGCGAACACCGGGGAGCTGTTTTTT.

This chain connects TRBV28 to TRBJ1-1; D is possibly TRBD1 (6 bases). Trimming stripped 5 bases from V and 0 bases from J, with 16 bases between. Germline lookup yields CDR1 MDHEN and CDR2 SYDVKM. The CDR3 spans 16 residues. In nucleotides, the CDR3 is TGTGCCAGCAGTCCCCTGGCAGGGGCTATGAACACTGAAGCTTTCTTT. It codes for CASSPLAGAMNTEAFF.

The V gene is TRBV29-1, the J gene TRBJ1-4; D gene uncertain. The germline V gene has CDR1 SQVTM and CDR2 ANQGSEA. V was clipped by 6 bases and J by 7 bases, with 15 bases between them. The CDR3 is 13 residues long. As DNA, the CDR3 is TGCAGCGTCCACTTGGCGGGGTTTGAAAAACTGTTTTTT. This encodes CSVHLAGFEKLFF.

V is TRBV15 and J is TRBJ2-5; a weak D match, TRBD2 (5 bases). V lost 11 bases, J lost 2 bases, and 24 bases lay in between. The CDR3 has 16 amino acids. Looked up from germline, CDR1 is LNHNV and CDR2 is YYDKDF (reference sequence). The DNA for the CDR3 is TGTGCCTCAAGCCCTTTACGTGAGCGGCTACAAGAGACCCAGTACTTC. This sequence encodes CASSPLRERLQETQYF.